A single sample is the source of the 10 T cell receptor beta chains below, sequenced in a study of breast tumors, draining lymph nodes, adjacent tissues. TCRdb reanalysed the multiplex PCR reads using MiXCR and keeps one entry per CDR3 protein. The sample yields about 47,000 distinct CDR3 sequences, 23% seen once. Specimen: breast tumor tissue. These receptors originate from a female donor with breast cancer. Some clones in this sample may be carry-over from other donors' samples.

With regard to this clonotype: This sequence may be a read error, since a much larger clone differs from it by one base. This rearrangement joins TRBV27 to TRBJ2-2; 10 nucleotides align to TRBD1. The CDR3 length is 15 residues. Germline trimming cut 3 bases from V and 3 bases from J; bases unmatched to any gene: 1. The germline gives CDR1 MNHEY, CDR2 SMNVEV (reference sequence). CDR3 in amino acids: CASSLGTGDTGELFF. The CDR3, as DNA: TGTGCCAGCAGTTTGGGGACAGGGGACACCGGGGAGCTGTTTTTT.

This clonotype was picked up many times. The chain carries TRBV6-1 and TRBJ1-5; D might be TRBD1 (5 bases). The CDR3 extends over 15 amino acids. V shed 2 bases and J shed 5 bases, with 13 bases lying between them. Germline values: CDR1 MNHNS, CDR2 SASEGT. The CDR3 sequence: CASSEHPGSDQPQHF. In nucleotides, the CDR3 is TGTGCCAGCAGTGAACATCCAGGGTCGGATCAGCCCCAGCATTTT.

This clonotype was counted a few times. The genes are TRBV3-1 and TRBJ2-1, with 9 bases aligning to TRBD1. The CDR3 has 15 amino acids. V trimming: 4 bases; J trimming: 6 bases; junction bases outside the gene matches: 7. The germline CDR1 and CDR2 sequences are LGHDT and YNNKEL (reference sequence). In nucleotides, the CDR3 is TGTGCCAGCAGCCTGCCGGGACAGGGTGGCAATGAGCAGTTCTTC. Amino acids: CASSLPGQGGNEQFF.

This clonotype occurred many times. CDR3: CASSPGTGDNEQYF. The CDR3 nucleotides are TGTGCCAGCTCACCCGGGACAGGGGACAACGAGCAGTACTTC. The V and J genes are TRBV18 and TRBJ2-7; 10 bases align to TRBD1. The germline V gene has CDR1 KGHSH and CDR2 LQKENI. Trimming removed 3 bases from V and 5 bases from J; junction bases left unmatched: 4. The CDR3 covers 14 residues.

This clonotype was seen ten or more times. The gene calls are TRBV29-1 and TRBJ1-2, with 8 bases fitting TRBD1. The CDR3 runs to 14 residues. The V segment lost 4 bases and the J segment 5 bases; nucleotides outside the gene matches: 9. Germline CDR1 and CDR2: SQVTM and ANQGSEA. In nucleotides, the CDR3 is TGCAGCGTTGGAAGGTCAGGGGGCTTTTATGGCTACACCTTC. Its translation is CSVGRSGGFYGYTF.

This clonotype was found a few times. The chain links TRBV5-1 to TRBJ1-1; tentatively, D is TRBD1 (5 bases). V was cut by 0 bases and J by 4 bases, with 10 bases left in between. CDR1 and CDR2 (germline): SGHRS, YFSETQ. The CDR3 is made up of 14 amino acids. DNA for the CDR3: TGCGCCAGCAGCTTGGAGCAGGGTCGCACTGAAGCTTTCTTT. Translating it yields CASSLEQGRTEAFF.

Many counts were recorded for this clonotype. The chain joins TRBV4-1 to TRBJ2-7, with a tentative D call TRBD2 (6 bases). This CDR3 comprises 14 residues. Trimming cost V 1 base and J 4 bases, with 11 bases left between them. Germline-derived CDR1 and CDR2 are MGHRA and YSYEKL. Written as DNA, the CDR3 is TGCGCCAGCAGCCAAGGACGTAGCGGTTACGAGCAGTACTTC. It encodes CASSQGRSGYEQYF.

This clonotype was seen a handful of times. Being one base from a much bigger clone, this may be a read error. This chain's CDR3 is CASSWGGADTQYF. CDR3 nucleotides: TGTGCCAGCAGTTGGGGGGGGGCAGATACGCAGTATTTT. The gene calls are TRBV27 and TRBJ2-3, with 7 bases lining up with TRBD2. Germline CDR1 reads MNHEY; CDR2 reads SMNVEV (reference sequence). The CDR3 sequence is 13 residues long. Trimming cost V 4 bases and J 4 bases; bases outside gene matches: 2.

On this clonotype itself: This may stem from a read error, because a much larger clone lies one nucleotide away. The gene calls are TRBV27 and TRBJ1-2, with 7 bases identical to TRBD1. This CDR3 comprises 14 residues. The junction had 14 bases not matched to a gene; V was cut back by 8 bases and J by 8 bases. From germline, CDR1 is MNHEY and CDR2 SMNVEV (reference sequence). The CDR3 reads CASGLKGAGGGYTF. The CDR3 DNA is TGTGCCAGCGGTCTAAAGGGGGCCGGGGGAGGCTACACCTTC.

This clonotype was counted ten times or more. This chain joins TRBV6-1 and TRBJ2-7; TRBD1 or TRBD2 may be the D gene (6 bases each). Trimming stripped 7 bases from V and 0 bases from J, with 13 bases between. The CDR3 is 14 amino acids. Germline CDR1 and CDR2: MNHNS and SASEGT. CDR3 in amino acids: CASTGAMSSYEQYF. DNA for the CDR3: TGTGCCAGCACGGGGGCGATGAGCTCCTACGAGCAGTACTTC.